What follows is one T cell receptor (beta chain) and its context. The antigen remains unidentified. Nominally healthy donors provided the samples, though records likely missed some immune exposures. Primers for the PCR totalled 60 Vbeta and 13 Jbeta. Some clones are missing from TCRdb's copy, which holds only in-frame ones; the method was immunoSEQ multiplex PCR. The sample includes about 110,000 clones, 60% to 85% seen only once; the top ten take about 2.9%. The CDR3 extends over 14 amino acids. V was cut by 7 bases and J by 1 base, with 13 bases left in between. Germline V lookup: CDR1 LNHDA, CDR2 SQIVND (reference sequence). The sample is drawn from a study of cytomegalovirus exposure and HLA in healthy donors. The study, taken as a whole, reports: Later genetic work tied a missense DCLRE1C variant to beta-chain V and J trimming. Researchers reported that a few CMV-associated chains were confirmed in vitro as CMV antigen-specific. Per a prior analysis, the majority of TCR beta V segments were productive roughly 87% or roughly 30% of the time.

V usage is TRBV19 and J usage is TRBJ1-1; tentatively, D is TRBD1 (5 bases). Sequenced material: PBMCs. The sequence derives from a woman between 55 and 75 years old in good health and CMV-seropositive. For the CDR3, the DNA is TGTGCCAGTAAAGCGGGACGGAGGAACACTGAAGCTTTCTTT. Translating gives CASKAGRRNTEAFF.